Sequencing of this T cell receptor beta chain was carried out in a study of blood T cells in healthy people across ages. Study-wide results and limits: Diversity was estimated from one million T cells, and these estimates were considered underestimates.

In the case of this clonotype: Its specificity is not known.

PCR was performed a second time for about 7 to 12 cycles using a sample-barcoded 5' primer and a J-beta primer mix. A single record per CDR3 protein comes from TCRdb applying MiXCR to the 5' RACE reads. Altogether 1.6 million or so distinct CDR3 sequences are present, 30% to 35% being singletons, with the ten largest covering approximately 10%. CDR3 length: 17 amino acids. With 5 bases clipped from V and 4 bases from J, the junction kept 17 bases outside the gene matches. The genes are TRBV12-3 or TRBV12-4 and TRBJ2-7, with 7 bases matching TRBD1. The sample consisted of blood. This receptor was taken from a woman younger than 45 in good health. The CDR3: CASSHTGTEVQGYEQYF. The DNA for the CDR3 is TGTGCCAGCAGTCATACCGGGACAGAGGTCCAAGGTTACGAGCAGTACTTC.